This T cell receptor beta chain is drawn from a study of cytomegalovirus exposure and HLA in healthy donors (dated by TCRdb to between 2016 and 2019). In terms of the full investigation: According to an earlier analysis of around 600 of the donors, roughly 180 million T cells yielded 120 million or so unique TCR beta sequences and around 300 Gb of sequence data. Roughly 5 DR-DQ haplotypes were handled as single units for association and clustering, since linkage in the cohort was strong. High-throughput TCR immunosequencing, statistical association of individual TCRs with disease status, and machine learning were combined to predict cytomegalovirus infection status. Besides the first cohort of some 670 subjects, a separate validation cohort made up of 95 to 150 different subjects was used. The T cell repertoires of around 670 subjects were profiled by immunosequencing and related to cytomegalovirus serostatus. Among 398 genotyped donors of the cohort, an average of approximately 240,000 unique TCR beta nucleotide sequences were sequenced per donor, roughly a sixth of them non-productive. To study patterns of TCR occurrence, a later analysis re-analyzed previously published TCR beta repertoires from 600 to 750 donors and added high-resolution HLA genotyping. In an earlier analysis of several hundred of the donors, high-throughput TCR beta sequencing was used to judge whether each TCR beta V gene segment behaved as functional or pseudogenic. Approximately 300 gigabases of sequencing data and approximately 91 million unique TCR sequences made up an early release that covered approximately 650 HLA-typed donors. HLA typing included class I and class II loci at four-digit resolution. Donor age, sex, ethnicity and CMV serostatus were compiled alongside the repertoire data. In a later genetic analysis, genome-wide SNP genotypes for about 55% of the roughly 700 donors were used, and that subset was treated as a discovery cohort. All discovery cohort repertoires had been generated using a single sequencing platform. Typing coverage varied by locus: roughly 620-640 donors for A, B, C, DRB1 and DQB1; around 560 for DQA1; about 570 for DPA1; fewer than 480 for DPB1. The study aimed to test whether cataloging public T cell receptors could reveal signatures of past pathogen exposure. Rather than drawing on any new phenotypic data, the later analysis identified candidate immune exposures from TCR beta sequences and the way those sequences occurred across donors. Among the roughly 390 genotyped donors, about 83% belonged to the genetic ancestry cluster associated with self-reported Caucasian donors.

Paper-wide results and their limitations: The study gave a list of 150 to 200 TCR beta chains associated with cytomegalovirus. When HLA alleles, especially DR and DQ, strongly co-occurred, attributing TCR associations to individual alleles was difficult. A further reported finding was that TCR beta sequences accurately predicted the HLA-A and HLA-B alleles for most subjects in the first cohort. An earlier analysis of around 600 of the donors showed that most TCR beta V segments appeared in productive rearrangements either about 87% or about 30% of the time, which broadly matched IMGT annotations. Some IMGT-functional V segments, including TRBV6-2 and TRBV6-3, could not be distinguished by the 87-base-pair reads and were therefore excluded. According to a later analysis, most CMV-associated TCR beta chains appeared to be HLA-restricted, and the HLA associations seemed to be driven largely by CMV exposure. A later analysis associated roughly 17,000 TCR beta sequences with specific HLA alleles at a false discovery rate of 0.05. Cytomegalovirus status was reported to be diagnosed by the classifier with high specificity and sensitivity in both the original and validation cohorts. A group of highly shared sequence variants was considered likely to be a technical artifact of the sequencing pipeline. Sequencing depth was assumed to be roughly uniform across donors in the presence/absence analyses, though that assumption may not hold. In a later genetic analysis, a missense DCLRE1C variant was associated with V-gene and J-gene trimming of TCR beta chains, and the association was replicated in an independent cohort. Because counts were too low, some 17 rarely observed V segments, including chromosome 9 orphons, were excluded from the earlier analysis of about 500 of the donors. The authors suggested that the approach could potentially be generalized to other disease states and immunological phenotypes. Most TCR sequences were observed very rarely across donors, whereas some public TCRs were present in many individuals. According to a later analysis, TCR association rates differed among HLA loci, with DRB1 alleles showing the most associated TCRs and HLA-C alleles showing the fewest. A later analysis found that HLA-associated TCR beta chains were more clonally expanded and had lower generation probabilities than equally common non-associated chains. In this cohort, only TCR beta chains were sequenced, and detectable features were limited by the absence of alpha or paired-chain data. Because some donors lacked HLA typing at each locus, the association tests relied only on the typed subset. A few of the identified cytomegalovirus-associated TCR beta chains were confirmed in vitro to be specific for cytomegalovirus antigens. Correlated functional status among segregating V segments might be attributable to linkage disequilibrium, but an unknown experimental factor could not be ruled out. In a later analysis, several top co-occurrence clusters were reported to appear linked to parvovirus B19, influenza, CMV and Epstein-Barr virus. For the cohort, immune exposure information was limited to CMV serostatus. According to a later genetic analysis, donors in an Asian-associated ancestry cluster had fewer N-insertions in productive TCRs than the approximately 700-donor mean.

The cohort consisted of 666 healthy bone marrow donors. At the time of sampling, all cohort members were nominally healthy, though unrecorded immune exposures were likely present. The donor was CMV seropositive and belonged to the group of 250 to 300 seropositive cohort members. Every donor gave a peripheral blood sample, and the peripheral blood mononuclear cells from that sample were used for TCR beta sequencing. Genomic DNA extraction from the blood cell samples was performed with the Qiagen DNeasy Blood Extraction Kit. The library relied on the immunoSEQ multiplex PCR assay. For the multiplex PCR, a mixture combining 60 forward primers for TCR Vbeta segments and 13 reverse primers for TCR Jbeta segments was used. A multiplex PCR assay on genomic DNA amplified the CDR3 region of rearranged TCR beta genes. Amplified TCR beta libraries were sequenced as 87-base-pair reads on the Illumina HiSeq System. Regarding the original processing steps: In a later analysis, 70 million to 95 million unique TCR beta chains were counted across the 500 to 850 repertoires, and roughly 9.9 million of these chains were shared by at least two donors. Raw reads were error-corrected and collapsed into unique sequences by a nearest-neighbor algorithm in which closely related sequences were merged to remove PCR and sequencing errors. CDR3 sequences were aligned to IMGT reference sequences to assign V, D and J gene segments. Each retained sequence needed at least a six-nucleotide match to both a V gene segment and a J gene segment. Rearrangements were called productive when the CDR3 lacked stop codons and stayed in frame with V and J; all others were non-productive. CDR3 was defined according to IMGT convention as the region running from the second conserved V-encoded cysteine to the conserved J-encoded phenylalanine. The earlier analysis of about 620 of the donors excluded sequences that lacked an unambiguous match to a single V gene segment. An earlier analysis of under 750 of the donors called V segments functional above 56.7% productive rearrangements and segregating when the between-donor standard deviation exceeded 5%. A statistical classification framework was developed to diagnose cytomegalovirus status using the catalog of TCR beta chain sequences. A later analysis assigned V and J genes by comparing TCR nucleotide sequences with IMGT/GENE-DB human TR gene sequences. In a later analysis, CDR3 sequences and most-parsimonious VDJ recombination scenarios were assigned using the TCRdist pipeline. A later analysis defined each TCR beta chain by its CDR3 amino acid sequence plus V-gene family, and excluded reads lacking a unique V-gene family. To address suspected cross-contamination and a sequencing artifact, a later analysis removed roughly 640 highly shared, low-generation-probability nucleotide sequences. A later analysis calculated a clonal expansion index for each public chain from normalized within-repertoire ranks of inferred template counts. In a later analysis, generation probabilities were computed with a VDJ recombination model fitted to out-of-frame rearrangements, and the resulting probabilities were checked against IGoR. A later analysis scored TCR-TCR, TCR-HLA and TCR-CMV co-occurrence with hypergeometric tests, applying a repertoire-size bias correction to TCR pairs. A later analysis estimated false discovery rates by permuting HLA or CMV assignments 20 times. In a later analysis, co-occurring TCRs were grouped using DBSCAN, and TCRdist sequence similarity was added for clustering within HLA-allele-positive subsets. Repertoires with fewer than 30,000 or more than 120,000 public chains were left out of co-occurrence clustering, as were about 5 repertoires with anomalous nucleotide sharing. TCRdb's version of the immuneACCESS table is confined to in-frame rearrangements and falls short of the full clone set. An unresolved V gene accounts for under half of the shortfall where checked; the remainder is of unknown origin. V, J and clone size were drawn from that table, and D and trimming were deduced from the DNA. In all, the sample holds around 170,000 clones, and around 75% of those were seen once. The ten top clones hold more than 6% of the sample.

Remarks on this clone: Its antigen remains unidentified. No base qualities exist here, and no much larger clone lies one base off it.

V ends up 0 bases short and J 4 bases short, with an unmatched junction base count of 7. CDR1 and CDR2 are drawn from the germline V gene: SGDLS, YYNGEE. The CDR3 has 15 amino acids, counting the end cysteine and phenylalanine. The DNA shown is the 45-base CDR3, in frame from base 1. The chain joins TRBV9 to TRBJ2-7; TRBD1 matches 7 bases in the middle. The sequencing input was PBMCs. The sequence was collected from a man between 40 and 49 years old in good health and CMV-seropositive. The CDR3 protein: CASSVDRQGGYEQYF. The DNA sequence is given as TGTGCCAGCAGCGTAGACAGACAGGGCGGTTACGAGCAGTACTTC.